This T cell receptor beta chain came from a study of blood T cell repertoires in COVID-19. Study context: PBMCs, B-cell-depleted T cells, or T cells provided the cDNA or gDNA that made up the material.

CDR1 is SGHTS, CDR2 YDEGEE, per germline. The CDR3 has 17 amino acids. V trimming: 1 base; J trimming: 15 bases; junction bases outside the gene matches: 21. In the source study's methods: Reference gene primer amplification in the assay estimated nucleated cell counts. This table comes from immunoSEQ multiplex PCR, and its TCRdb copy is limited to in-frame clones, with some not included. D and trimming were read from the DNA, whereas the V and J calls and clone size are those reported in that table. The sample records about 440,000 clones, more than 85% being singletons. This clone was counted a single time.

The V gene is TRBV5-8, the J gene TRBJ1-4, with TRBD1 matching over 7 bases. This clonotype was obtained from a woman aged 25 to 39 with acute or convalescent COVID-19. The sequenced material came from peripheral blood. This CDR3 reads CASSLMNGRQGRGRMFF. The CDR3 DNA reads TGTGCCAGCAGCTTGATGAACGGTAGACAGGGCCGAGGTAGGATGTTTTTT.